This T cell receptor beta chain was captured in a study of T cell responses to AZD1222 COVID-19 vaccine. Overall study findings and caveats: Two AZD1222 administrations were followed by greater Spike-specific TCR breadth and depth. Sampling captured repertoires only after the peak T cell response. In a largely white British group with more females than males, clonal diversity was possibly underestimated.

This table comes from immunoSEQ multiplex PCR, and its TCRdb copy is limited to in-frame clones, with some not included. The sample comprises 250,000 to 300,000 clones, 94% of which are singletons, and less than 0.65% rests with the top ten. Pooled in the analysis were second doses at about 4 or about 12 weeks. In its sample, this clone was seen once. Its target is not known. V lost 5 bases, J lost 2 bases, and 6 bases lay in between. CDR3 length: 12 amino acids. The germline V gene has CDR1 SGHAT and CDR2 FQNNGV. This specimen consisted of peripheral blood, obtained 28 days after the second AZD1222 dose. This receptor was identified in an adult who received the AZD1222 COVID-19 vaccine. The gene calls are TRBV11-2 and TRBJ1-2; D might be TRBD1 (5 bases). CDR3 sequence: CASSPGNYGYTF. For the CDR3, the DNA is TGTGCCAGCAGCCCAGGGAACTATGGCTACACCTTC.